Below, 4 T cell receptor beta chains from the same sample are listed, as sequenced in a study of CD8+ T cells in alopecia areata. The treatment here: oral pan-JAK inhibitor, 5-10 mg twice daily. Isolated RNA was reverse transcribed into cDNA used as the sequencing template. This table comes from immunoSEQ multiplex PCR, and its TCRdb copy is limited to in-frame clones, with some not included. The sample lists fewer than 200,000 clones; around 59% were seen once. This specimen consisted of CD4+ T cells sorted from blood, obtained at week 24, from a patient treated with tofacitinib. The receptor source for this set is a human donor with alopecia areata.

The V gene is TRBV11-2, the J gene TRBJ2-3; 8 bases map to TRBD1. This CDR3 comprises 16 residues. Germline trimming cut 5 bases from V and 2 bases from J; bases unmatched to any gene: 9. Germline lookup yields CDR1 SGHAT and CDR2 FQNNGV. As DNA, the CDR3 is TGTGCCAGCAGCCCTGACAGGGGCCTCCCCACAGATACGCAGTATTTT. Amino acid sequence: CASSPDRGLPTDTQYF.

This clone was counted between two and nine times. The V call is TRBV6-1, the J call TRBJ1-1; 9 bases are shared with TRBD1. This CDR3 is 12 amino acids long. Germline CDR1 is MNHNS and CDR2 is SASEGT. V was pared by 4 bases and J by 11 bases, with 5 bases of the junction left unmatched. This CDR3 is CASSATGGDAFF. The CDR3 DNA sequence: TGTGCCAGCAGTGCTACAGGGGGCGACGCTTTCTTT.

This clone was picked up a small number of times. J is TRBJ2-2 and V is TRBV4-2, with D uncertain. The V and J ends lost 1 base and 3 bases respectively, with 12 bases between them. Germline CDR1 reads LGHNA; CDR2 reads YNFKEQ. This CDR3 contains 16 residues. CDR3 loop: CASSQVAQTYTGELFF. The CDR3 DNA follows: TGTGCCAGCAGCCAAGTTGCTCAGACATACACCGGGGAGCTGTTTTTT.

This clone has only one observation. The CDR3 region is CASGQGAYGYTF. CDR3 bases: TGTGCCTCCGGACAGGGGGCGTATGGCTACACCTTC. The V call is TRBV6-5, the J call TRBJ1-2; 11 bases map to TRBD1. After removal of 11 bases from V and 5 bases from J, the junction contained 4 bases not matched to a gene. The CDR3 spans 12 residues. Germline V CDR1 and CDR2: MNHEY, SVGAGI.